What follows describes a single TCR beta chain. Its target is unknown. This CDR3 is built from 14 residues. CDR1 LNHDA and CDR2 SQIVND come from the germline V gene (reference sequence). The V end was cut by 3 bases, the J end by 5 bases, with 10 bases between. The entry originates in a study of beta chain features in type 1 diabetes. TCRB transcripts that were expressed got sequenced, as all of the isolated RNA had been reverse transcribed. Assay: immunoSEQ multiplex PCR; the TCRdb copy retains only in-frame clones and omits some. The data show 900,000 or so clones, with around a sixth seen just once and 0.02% to 0.03% held by the top ten. Overall study findings and caveats: PCR could preferentially amplify shorter templates, alike in patients and controls. Moderately but significantly shorter TCRB CDR3s were found in Type 1 diabetes patients in all four CD4+ subsets.

The sample consisted of naive CD4+ T cells from blood. The sequence derives from a woman aged 18-29 years in good health. V usage is TRBV19 and J usage is TRBJ1-4; no definite D call. This CDR3 reads CASSIGFGNEKLFF. The CDR3 DNA sequence: TGTGCCAGTAGTATCGGGTTCGGGAATGAAAAACTGTTTTTT.